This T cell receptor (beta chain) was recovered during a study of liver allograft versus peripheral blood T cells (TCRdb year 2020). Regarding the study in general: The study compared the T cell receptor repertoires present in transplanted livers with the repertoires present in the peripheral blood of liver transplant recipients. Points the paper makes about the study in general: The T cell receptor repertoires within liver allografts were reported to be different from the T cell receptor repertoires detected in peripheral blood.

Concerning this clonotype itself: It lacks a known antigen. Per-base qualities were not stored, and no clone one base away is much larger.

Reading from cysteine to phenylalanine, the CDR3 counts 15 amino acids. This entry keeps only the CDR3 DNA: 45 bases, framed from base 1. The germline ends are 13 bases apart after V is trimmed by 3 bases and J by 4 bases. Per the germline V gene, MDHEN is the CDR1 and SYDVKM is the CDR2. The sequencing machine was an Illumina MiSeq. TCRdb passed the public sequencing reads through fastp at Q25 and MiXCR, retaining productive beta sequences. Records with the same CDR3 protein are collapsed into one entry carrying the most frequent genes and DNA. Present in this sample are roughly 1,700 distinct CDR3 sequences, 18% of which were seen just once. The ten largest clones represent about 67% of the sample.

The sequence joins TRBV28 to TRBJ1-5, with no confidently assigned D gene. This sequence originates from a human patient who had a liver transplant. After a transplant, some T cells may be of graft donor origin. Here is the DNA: TGTGCCAGCAGTTTGCACACACTAGTTAATCAGCCCCAGCATTTT. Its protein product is CASSLHTLVNQPQHF.